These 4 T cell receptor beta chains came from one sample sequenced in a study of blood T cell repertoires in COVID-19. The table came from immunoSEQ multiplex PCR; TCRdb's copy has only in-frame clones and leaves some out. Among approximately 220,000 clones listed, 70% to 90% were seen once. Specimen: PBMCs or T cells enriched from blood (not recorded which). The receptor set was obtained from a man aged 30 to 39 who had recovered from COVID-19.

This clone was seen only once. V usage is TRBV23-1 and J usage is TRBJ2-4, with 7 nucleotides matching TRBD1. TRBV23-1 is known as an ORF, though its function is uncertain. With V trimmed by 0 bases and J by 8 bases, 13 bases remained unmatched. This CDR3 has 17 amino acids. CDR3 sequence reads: CASSQSPQTGVSDIQYF. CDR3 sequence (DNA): TGCGCCAGCAGTCAATCGCCCCAAACAGGGGTGTCGGACATTCAGTACTTC.

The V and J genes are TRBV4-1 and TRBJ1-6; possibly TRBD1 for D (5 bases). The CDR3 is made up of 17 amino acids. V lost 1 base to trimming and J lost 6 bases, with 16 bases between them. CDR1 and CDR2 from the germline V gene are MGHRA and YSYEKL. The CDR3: CASSQGRQNSINSPLHF. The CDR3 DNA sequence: TGCGCCAGCAGCCAAGGTCGACAGAATAGCATTAATTCACCCCTCCACTTT.

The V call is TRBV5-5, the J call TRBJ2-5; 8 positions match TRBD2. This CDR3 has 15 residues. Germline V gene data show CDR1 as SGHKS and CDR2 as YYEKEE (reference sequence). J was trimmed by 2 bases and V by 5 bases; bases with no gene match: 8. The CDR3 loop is CASRVSAGGQETQYF. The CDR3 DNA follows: TGTGCCAGCAGGGTTTCGGCGGGGGGACAAGAGACCCAGTACTTC.

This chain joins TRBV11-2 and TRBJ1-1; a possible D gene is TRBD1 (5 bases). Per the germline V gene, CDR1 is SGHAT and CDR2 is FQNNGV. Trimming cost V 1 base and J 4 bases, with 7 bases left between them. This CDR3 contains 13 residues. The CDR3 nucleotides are TGTGCCAGCAGCTTAGTTGGGGCCACTGAAGCTTTCTTT. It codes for CASSLVGATEAFF. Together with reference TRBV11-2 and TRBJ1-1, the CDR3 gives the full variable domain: EAGVAQSPRYKIIEKRQSVAFWCNPISGHATLYWYQQILGQGPKLLIQFQNNGVVDDSQLPKDRFSAERLKGVDSTLKIQPAKLEDSAVYLCASSLVGATEAFFGQGTRLTVV.